What follows are 19 T cell receptor beta chains derived from one specimen sequenced in a study of T-cell reconstitution after alpha-beta-depleted transplantation in children. It was with unique molecular identifiers that the TCRbeta library was prepared. Each CDR3 protein is one row after TCRdb ran MiXCR on the PCR reads. The table lists approximately 240,000 distinct CDR3 sequences, approximately 9% of them singletons. Source: PBMCs from the stem cell graft donor, taken from the stem cell graft. The receptors here all came from a human donor who donated a stem cell graft to a child with acute lymphoblastic leukemia.

This clonotype has at least ten counts. The chain links TRBV7-2 to TRBJ1-1; D remains ambiguous. Between the trimmed V and J ends, which lost 3 bases and 10 bases, there was a span of 9 bases. The CDR3 is 11 amino acids. Germline V gives CDR1 SGHTA, CDR2 FQGNSA. The DNA for the CDR3 is TGTGCCAGCAGCTTCCTAGGAGGAGCTTTCTTT. It encodes CASSFLGGAFF.

This clonotype was found many times. The V gene is TRBV27, the J gene TRBJ1-1, with TRBD1 identical over 8 bases. Germline CDR1 MNHEY, CDR2 SMNVEV (reference sequence). V was pared by 5 bases and J by 4 bases, with 12 bases of the junction left unmatched. The CDR3 spans 16 residues. The CDR3 here is CASSQQGVLNSTEAFF. The CDR3 region has the DNA TGTGCCAGCAGTCAACAGGGGGTTTTAAATAGCACTGAAGCTTTCTTT.

This clonotype was found many times. The V and J genes are TRBV5-1 and TRBJ1-1; 9 bases map to TRBD1. The CDR3 runs to 14 residues. Germline CDR1 and CDR2: SGHRS and YFSETQ. The J segment lost 5 bases and the V segment lost 2 bases, leaving 4 bases of the junction unmatched. The CDR3 here is CASSFGQGLTEAFF. In DNA form, the CDR3 reads TGCGCCAGCAGCTTTGGACAGGGGCTGACTGAAGCTTTCTTT. Using reference TRBV5-1 and TRBJ1-1 for the parts outside the CDR3, the full variable domain is KAGVTQTPRYLIKTRGQQVTLSCSPISGHRSVSWYQQTPGQGLQFLFEYFSETQRNKGNFPGRFSGRQFSNSRSEMNVSTLELGDSALYLCASSFGQGLTEAFFGQGTRLTVV.

V and J are TRBV7-6 and TRBJ2-7; the D gene could be TRBD1 or TRBD2 (6 bases each). Germline V gene sequence: CDR1 SGHVS, CDR2 FNYEAQ. This CDR3 is built from 16 residues. The V end lost 1 base, the J end lost 4 bases, and 17 bases lay between the germline ends. As DNA, the CDR3 is TGTGCCAGCAGCTTAGAGGCCAGGGGCGGAGGGTACGAGCAGTACTTC. Protein sequence: CASSLEARGGGYEQYF.

The J gene is TRBJ2-7, the V gene TRBV6-6, with D uncertain. The V and J ends lost 6 bases and 2 bases respectively, with 8 bases between them. The CDR3 runs 12 residues. The germline V gene has CDR1 MNHNY and CDR2 SVGAGI (reference sequence). CDR3 in DNA: TGTGCCAGCAGCCCGGACGCCTACGAGCAGTACTTC. Translation gives CASSPDAYEQYF.

Note on this clonotype: The conserved phenylalanine or tryptophan normally closing the CDR3 is absent here, so this likely arose from a read error. This chain uses TRBV5-1 with TRBJ1-1; 7 bases align to TRBD1. The V gene end was trimmed by 4 bases and the J gene end by 5 bases; junction bases not matched to a gene: 8. The CDR3 is 14 amino acids. Germline lookup yields CDR1 SGHRS and CDR2 YFSETQ. Written as DNA, the CDR3 is TGCGCCAGCAGCATTTCAGGGGGGCAGACTGAAGCTTTCATT. Translation gives CASSISGGQTEAFI.

In its sample, this clonotype was seen many times. The chain carries TRBV10-3 and TRBJ2-7; no firm D call. Germline V lookup: CDR1 ENHRY, CDR2 SYGVKD. Trimming cost V 3 bases and J 7 bases, with 13 bases left between them. This CDR3 contains 13 residues. This CDR3 is CAISEVRVREQYF. CDR3 coding DNA: TGTGCCATCAGTGAAGTTAGGGTGAGGGAGCAGTACTTC.

On this clonotype: Germline is not matched at one junction end, which may reflect a read error. The V gene is TRBV27, the J gene TRBJ2-1, with a weak D call TRBD1 (5 bases). CDR1 MNHEY and CDR2 SMNVEV come from the germline V gene (reference sequence). This CDR3 is 17 amino acids long. The CDR3, as DNA: TGTGCCAGCAGTCGGCTCTCAGGGCCGGGCTCCTACAATAAGCAGTTCTTC. Protein sequence: CASSRLSGPGSYNKQFF.

This sequence joins TRBV12-3 or TRBV12-4 and TRBJ1-1; possible D gene TRBD1, 5 bases. The CDR3 is made up of 16 amino acids. V was cut by 4 bases and J by 3 bases, with 18 bases left in between. The CDR3 DNA follows: TGTGCCAGCAGTTCCGGCCCCAGGGTGGTTGACACTGAAGCTTTCTTT. As protein: CASSSGPRVVDTEAFF.

The J gene is TRBJ1-4, the V gene TRBV6-1; 11 bases are a match to TRBD1. From germline, CDR1 is MNHNS and CDR2 SASEGT. The CDR3 spans 13 residues. Trimming at V came to 7 bases and at J to 7 bases, leaving 2 bases not matched to a gene. The CDR3 nucleotides are TGTGCCAGCAAGGACAGGGGGCTTGAAAAACTGTTTTTT. The encoded protein is CASKDRGLEKLFF.

The rearrangement joins TRBV5-5 to TRBJ2-1; D perhaps matches TRBD1 (5 bases). CDR3 length: 14 residues. Looked up from germline, CDR1 is SGHKS and CDR2 is YYEKEE (reference sequence). V dropped 6 bases and J dropped 10 bases, with 20 bases sitting between them. The CDR3 is CASTAETASTEQFF. The CDR3 DNA follows: TGTGCCAGCACAGCTGAGACAGCGAGCACCGAGCAGTTCTTC.

The chain uses TRBV7-9 and TRBJ2-7; D unresolved. Germline loops: CDR1 SEHNR, CDR2 FQNEAQ (reference sequence). The CDR3 totals 12 residues. Trimming stripped 2 bases from V and 5 bases from J, with 7 bases between. Here the CDR3 DNA reads TGTGCCAGCAGCTTAAATCAAAACGAGCAGTACTTC. Amino acid sequence: CASSLNQNEQYF.

At least ten counts were recorded for this clonotype. This sequence joins TRBV12-3 or TRBV12-4 and TRBJ2-1; 7 nucleotides agree with TRBD1. V was pared by 6 bases and J by 0 bases, with 5 bases of the junction left unmatched. The CDR3 is made up of 15 amino acids. The CDR3 sequence is CASRRTGSSYNEQFF. For the CDR3, the DNA is TGTGCCAGCAGGAGGACAGGATCCTCCTACAATGAGCAGTTCTTC.

This clonotype has a handful of counts. The chain carries TRBV7-9 and TRBJ1-1, with a possible D match to TRBD1 (5 bases). V was clipped by 6 bases and J by 8 bases, with 10 bases between them. The CDR3 is 11 residues long. Germline CDR1 and CDR2: SEHNR and FQNEAQ (reference sequence). The CDR3 nucleotides read TGTGCCAGCAGTCGGGACTTCGAAGCTTTCTTT. Translated, it gives CASSRDFEAFF.

The sample holds many counts of this clonotype. The chain links TRBV10-2 to TRBJ2-5; no definite D call. The CDR3 consists of 12 residues. V lost 0 bases to trimming and J lost 7 bases, with 6 bases between them. In germline, CDR1 is WSHSY, CDR2 SAAADI. Written as DNA, the CDR3 is TGCGCCAGCAGTGAGTCGTGGGGGACCCAGTACTTC. Amino acids: CASSESWGTQYF.

The chain is built from TRBV4-2 and TRBJ2-1; D uncertain. The germline CDR1 and CDR2 sequences are LGHNA and YNFKEQ. The CDR3 loop spans 13 amino acids. V shed 0 bases and J shed 5 bases, with 5 bases lying between them. The CDR3 here is CASSQDVNNEQFF. In DNA, the CDR3 is TGTGCCAGCAGCCAAGACGTAAACAATGAGCAGTTCTTC.

Ten or more counts support this clonotype. This chain's CDR3 is CASRAYEQYF. The CDR3 DNA is TGTGCCAGCAGGGCCTACGAGCAGTACTTC. This chain links TRBV25-1 with TRBJ2-7; D remains unclear. Trimming left V 6 bases short and J 2 bases short, with 2 bases between. The CDR3 consists of 10 residues. Germline V CDR1 and CDR2: MGHDK, SYGVNS.

V is TRBV7-2 and J is TRBJ2-2, with 11 bases matching TRBD1. CDR3 length: 16 amino acids. CDR1 is SGHTA and CDR2 is FQGNSA in the germline V gene. V lost 7 bases to trimming and J lost 1 base; unmatched junction nucleotides: 5. As DNA, the CDR3 is TGTGCCAGCACCGGACAGGGGGCGGGGAACACCGGGGAGCTGTTTTTT. Its translation is CASTGQGAGNTGELFF.

This chain links TRBV20-1 with TRBJ2-4, with D tentatively TRBD1 (6 bases). CDR3 length equals 17 residues. The ends were cut back, 2 bases at V and 1 base at J, with 18 bases in the middle. Germline V gives CDR1 DFQATT, CDR2 SNEGSKA (reference sequence). This CDR3 is CSARPWGTGKAKNIQYF. CDR3 nucleotides: TGCAGTGCTAGACCCTGGGGAACAGGGAAGGCCAAAAACATTCAGTACTTC.